This entry features one T cell receptor (beta chain) sequence. What antigen it recognizes has not been identified. It has no much larger one-base neighbor in the sample; base qualities were not kept. The immunoSEQ Assay, a bias-controlled multiplex PCR, was used to amplify TCRbeta CDR3 regions from genomic DNA. Turning to the authors' computational methods: The number of nucleated cells in each sample was estimated from the amplification of reference gene primers within the assay. To quantify the absolute abundance of each unique TCRbeta CDR3 rearrangement, sequence reads were collapsed and filtered. For each sample, productive Simpson clonality was calculated as the square root of Simpson's diversity index across productive rearrangements. Held by TCRdb, this immuneACCESS table contains in-frame sequences only and omits some clones. Under half of the omission traces to an unresolved V gene where checked; the cause of the rest is unknown. V and J calls and clone size are copied from that table; D and trimming were computed from the DNA. Here the sample has hundreds of thousands of clones; 75% to 90% occur a single time. Of the sample, around 20% falls within the top ten clones.

In the prospective study, participants were about 18 to 95 years old, resided in about two dozen geographic areas of the United States, and were enrolled through a virtual design. To assign participants to cohorts, the prospective study relied on clinical history that participants themselves reported in a screening survey and a study questionnaire. For ImmuneRACE Cohort 3, a participant was defined as recovered based on two consecutive negative NP/OP PCR tests, clearance by a healthcare professional, or resolution of symptoms. Mobile phlebotomists in the prospective study collected whole blood, serum and a nasopharyngeal or oropharyngeal swab from every participant. Prospective study participants could optionally give additional blood draws and questionnaires over an approximately two-month period. Prospective study blood samples were shipped either frozen or at room temperature before DNA extraction.

The CDR3 numbers 15 residues from cysteine through phenylalanine. Only the CDR3 DNA stays, 45 bases, in frame from base 1. Germline trimming amounts to 2 bases on V and 6 bases on J, with 9 as the count of junction bases outside the gene matches. This sample is part of a study of blood T cell repertoires in COVID-19 (dated by TCRdb to about 2020). For the wider study: Samples from collaborators originated in the United States, Italy and Spain and spanned both the acute and convalescent phases of COVID-19. The prospective study material was composed of cDNA or gDNA derived from T cells, B-cell-depleted T cells, or PBMCs. Deeply sampled blood TCRbeta repertoires from subjects exposed to, actively infected with, or recovered from COVID-19 were included in the dataset. The repertoires were made available in a free public database intended to serve as a resource for research on the immune response to SARS-CoV-2. Samples came from the ongoing ImmuneRACE study (first 160 participants) plus 1,254 subjects from 6 global collaborators. A de-identified subject ID, COVID-19 status, age in years and sex were almost always included in the sample metadata. Where HLA class I and class II types were available, the types were taken from metadata supplied by the sample provider, not from assay-based typing. Study-wide conclusions, independent of this receptor: The amount of clinical and demographic metadata varied by source and participant and was provided uncurated.

The sequenced sample was PBMCs or T cells enriched from blood (not recorded which). This receptor was identified in a man between 40 and 49 years old who had recovered from COVID-19. Rearrangement joined TRBV23-1 to TRBJ2-7; 8 bases in the middle match TRBD2. TRBV23-1 is an ORF for which the function is uncertain. The DNA reads TGCGCCAGCAGTCAACGGGGGCCCGCGGGGGGCGAGCAGTACTTC. Translated, it reads CASSQRGPAGGEQYF.